This passage covers 32 T cell receptor beta chains from one sample sequenced in a study of PD-1 blockade in classical Hodgkin lymphoma. Time point described: cycle 4 day 1 (C4D1), after five to seven weeks of nivolumab. All trial patients relapsed after autologous stem cell transplantation. This table comes from immunoSEQ multiplex PCR, and its TCRdb copy is limited to in-frame clones, with some not included. Among 43,000 or so clones, 78% were seen once, and the ten largest hold less than 40%. Sequencing used peripheral blood mononuclear cells (PBMCs), obtained before the fourth cycle of nivolumab. The receptors here all came from a human donor with classical Hodgkin lymphoma.

This clone was counted a single time. The chain carries TRBV9 and TRBJ2-5; D not certain. Trimming removed 4 bases from V and 3 bases from J, with 7 bases in between. The CDR3 covers 12 residues. Germline values: CDR1 SGDLS, CDR2 YYNGEE. CDR3 protein: CASSQNEETQYF. The CDR3 region has the DNA TGTGCCAGCAGCCAAAACGAAGAGACCCAGTACTTC. Full variable domain (remainder filled in from reference TRBV9 and TRBJ2-5): DSGVTQTPKHLITATGQRVTLRCSPRSGDLSVYWYQQSLDQGLQFLIQYYNGEERAKGNILERFSAQQFPDLHSELNLSSLELGDSALYFCASSQNEETQYFGPGTRLLVL.

This chain links TRBV2 with TRBJ1-5; D call uncertain. The CDR3 covers 15 residues. The V gene lost 4 bases and the J gene lost 0 bases, with 10 bases spanning the gap. Germline V gives CDR1 SNHLY, CDR2 FYNNEI. The CDR3: CASSGTAVSNQPQHF. CDR3 in DNA: TGTGCCAGCAGTGGTACAGCCGTTAGCAATCAGCCCCAGCATTTT.

The rearrangement links TRBV7-8 to TRBJ2-3, with 13 bases aligning to TRBD2. In germline, CDR1 is SGHVS, CDR2 FQNEAQ. V lost 5 bases, J lost 11 bases, and 13 bases stayed unmatched. The CDR3 has 16 amino acids. The CDR3 nucleotides read TGTGCCAGCAGCACAAGACTAGCGGGGGGCCACAGTAGGCAGTATTTT. Translation: CASSTRLAGGHSRQYF. Complete variable domain (other parts from reference TRBV7-8 and TRBJ2-3): GAGVSQSPRYKVAKRGQDVALRCDPISGHVSLFWYQQALGQGPEFLTYFQNEAQLDKSGLPSDRFFAERPEGSVSTLKIQRTQQEDSAVYLCASSTRLAGGHSRQYFGPGTRLTVL.

V gene TRBV6-6 combines with J gene TRBJ1-5; D not certain. The CDR3 consists of 13 residues. The V and J ends lost 0 bases and 6 bases respectively, with 6 bases between them. Germline V gene sequence: CDR1 MNHNY, CDR2 SVGAGI (reference sequence). CDR3 in DNA: TGTGCCAGCAGTTACTCGATTGCTCAGCCCCAGCATTTT. It codes for CASSYSIAQPQHF.

The rearrangement links TRBV6-1 to TRBJ2-3, with D maybe TRBD1 (5 bases). Germline V lookup: CDR1 MNHNS, CDR2 SASEGT. This CDR3 region has 15 residues. The ends were cut back, 5 bases at V and 3 bases at J, with 15 bases in the middle. The CDR3 DNA sequence: TGTGCCAGCAGTCCTGGGGCGGTGAGGACAGATACGCAGTATTTT. Its translation: CASSPGAVRTDTQYF.

This clone was recorded a few times. This rearrangement joins TRBV7-9 to TRBJ1-4; no clear D. This CDR3 is 12 amino acids long. Trimming removed 1 base from V and 8 bases from J, with 5 bases in between. Looked up from germline, CDR1 is SEHNR and CDR2 is FQNEAQ (reference sequence). CDR3 nucleotides: TGTGCCAGCAGCTTAGTGGGGGAAAAACTGTTTTTT. Protein: CASSLVGEKLFF.

The chain couples TRBV18 to TRBJ1-1; no clear D gene. The CDR3 extends over 13 amino acids. Germline V gene data show CDR1 as KGHSH and CDR2 as LQKENI. Trimming took 2 bases from V and 1 from J, leaving 5 bases between them. The CDR3 protein is CASSPGKNTEAFF. The CDR3 DNA reads as TGTGCCAGCTCACCAGGGAAGAACACTGAAGCTTTCTTT.

This clone has just one count. The chain carries TRBV2 and TRBJ2-3, with 7 bases lining up with TRBD1. V trimming: 7 bases; J trimming: 2 bases; junction bases outside the gene matches: 3. The CDR3 is 13 amino acids. Germline V gives CDR1 SNHLY, CDR2 FYNNEI. The CDR3 region is CASMRGPTDTQYF. CDR3 nucleotide sequence: TGTGCCAGCATGAGGGGGCCCACAGATACGCAGTATTTT. Using reference TRBV2 and TRBJ2-3 for the parts outside the CDR3, the full variable domain is EPEVTQTPSHQVTQMGQEVILRCVPISNHLYFYWYRQILGQKVEFLVSFYNNEISEKSEIFDDQFSVERPDGSNFTLKIRSTKLEDSAMYFCASMRGPTDTQYFGPGTRLTVL.

The chain recombines TRBV18 with TRBJ2-7, with 7 bases aligning to TRBD2. The trim removed 5 bases at V and 2 bases at J, leaving 6 bases unmatched. This CDR3 has 14 residues. Per the germline V gene, CDR1 is KGHSH and CDR2 is LQKENI. CDR3 DNA: TGTGCCAGCTCAGTTACTAGCGAGACCTACGAGCAGTACTTC. It translates to CASSVTSETYEQYF.

This clone occurred many times. The chain uses TRBV5-1 and TRBJ2-1, with TRBD2 matching 10 bases. The CDR3 has 15 amino acids. Germline assignment: CDR1 SGHRS and CDR2 YFSETQ. The junction had 5 bases not matched to a gene; V was cut back by 5 bases and J by 3 bases. The CDR3 loop is CASSPASGGYNEQFF. The CDR3 region has the DNA TGCGCCAGCAGTCCGGCTAGCGGGGGCTACAATGAGCAGTTCTTC.

This clone was observed once. The gene calls are TRBV30 and TRBJ1-2, with D possibly matching TRBD1 (5 bases). Germline V gives CDR1 GTSNPN, CDR2 SVGIG (reference sequence). The CDR3 covers 13 residues. V lost 2 bases and J lost 6, with 13 bases in between. The CDR3 spells CAWSWRGFDGYTF. The CDR3 DNA reads TGTGCCTGGAGTTGGCGGGGCTTCGATGGCTACACCTTC.

Here the CDR3 reads CASSYSSTTNEKLFF. DNA of the CDR3: TGTGCCAGCAGTTACTCATCCACAACTAATGAAAAACTGTTTTTT. The rearrangement joins TRBV6-6 to TRBJ1-4, with no clear D. Germline V gene data show CDR1 as MNHNY and CDR2 as SVGAGI (reference sequence). Between the trimmed V and J ends, which lost 0 bases and 0 bases, there was a span of 5 bases. This CDR3 spans 15 amino acids.

The genes are TRBV6-5 and TRBJ2-5, with 9 nucleotides matching TRBD1. CDR1 and CDR2 from the germline V gene are MNHEY and SVGAGI. With V trimmed by 5 bases and J by 5 bases, 9 bases remained unmatched. This CDR3 region has 15 residues. This chain's CDR3 is CASSPRQGGEETQYF. CDR3 in DNA: TGTGCCAGCAGTCCAAGACAGGGGGGAGAGGAGACCCAGTACTTC.

The chain carries TRBV10-3 and TRBJ1-2; tentatively, D is TRBD1 (6 bases). Germline CDR1 ENHRY, CDR2 SYGVKD. This CDR3 has 13 residues. Trimming left V 8 bases short and J 0 bases short, with 10 bases between. CDR3 DNA: TGTGCCATCTCGGGGGGCGCTAACTATGGCTACACCTTC. Translated, it gives CAISGGANYGYTF.

The V gene is TRBV5-5, the J gene TRBJ1-4; 9 nucleotides match TRBD1. The germline CDR1 and CDR2 sequences are SGHKS and YYEKEE (reference sequence). With 4 bases clipped from V and 7 bases from J, the junction kept 5 bases outside the gene matches. This CDR3 contains 14 residues. The CDR3 nucleotides are TGTGCCAGCAGCCCGGGACAGGGTCCTGAAAAACTGTTTTTT. Amino acids: CASSPGQGPEKLFF.

V is TRBV28 and J is TRBJ1-2; possible D gene TRBD1, 5 bases. Germline V gives CDR1 MDHEN, CDR2 SYDVKM. Trimming shortened V by 8 bases and J by 8 bases, and 15 bases separated the two germline ends. The CDR3 is made up of 12 amino acids. The CDR3 reads CASEASRGGYTF. The CDR3 DNA sequence: TGTGCCAGCGAGGCTTCACGGGGCGGCTACACCTTC.

CDR3 sequence: CASFTGYDTGELFF. For the CDR3, the DNA is TGTGCCAGCTTTACGGGTTATGACACCGGGGAGCTGTTTTTT. The chain recombines TRBV6-5 with TRBJ2-2; D gene uncertain. This CDR3 is 14 amino acids long. Germline V gives CDR1 MNHEY, CDR2 SVGAGI. Trimming took 8 bases from V and 3 from J, leaving 13 bases between them.

The V call is TRBV5-1, the J call TRBJ1-1; D is ambiguous. CDR3 length: 15 amino acids. V gave up 3 bases and J gave up 3 bases, with 15 bases separating them. Germline CDR1 SGHRS, CDR2 YFSETQ. The CDR3 region has the DNA TGCGCCAGCAGCTCGCTCGGGCGTTCGGACACTGAAGCTTTCTTT. It codes for CASSSLGRSDTEAFF.

J is TRBJ1-2 and V is TRBV5-1; TRBD1 might be the D (5 bases). With 2 bases removed from V and 2 bases from J, the gap between germline ends came to 10 bases. The germline gives CDR1 SGHRS, CDR2 YFSETQ. CDR3 length equals 14 residues. The CDR3 spells CASSFGTENYGYTF. For the CDR3, the DNA is TGCGCCAGCAGCTTCGGGACGGAAAACTATGGCTACACCTTC.

This clone has just a few counts. This chain joins TRBV19 and TRBJ2-7; D not resolved. The CDR3 covers 15 residues. Germline loops: CDR1 LNHDA, CDR2 SQIVND (reference sequence). Trimming took 3 bases from V and 1 from J, leaving 13 bases between them. The CDR3 reads CASSIVPDASYEQYF. The CDR3 coding sequence is TGTGCCAGTAGTATCGTCCCGGATGCTTCCTACGAGCAGTACTTC.

This chain uses TRBV27 with TRBJ2-3, with D maybe TRBD2 (6 bases). V shed 1 base and J shed 5 bases, with 13 bases lying between them. CDR3 length: 15 residues. The germline V gene has CDR1 MNHEY and CDR2 SMNVEV (reference sequence). The CDR3 sequence is CASSLFVGGRDTQYF. The CDR3 bases are TGTGCCAGCAGTTTATTCGTCGGGGGTCGAGATACGCAGTATTTT.

The rearrangement joins TRBV19 to TRBJ2-3; weak D call: TRBD2 (6 bases). This CDR3 is 14 amino acids long. Germline CDR1 LNHDA, CDR2 SQIVND (reference sequence). With 5 bases removed from V and 1 base from J, the gap between germline ends came to 10 bases. The DNA of the CDR3 is TGTGCCAGTAGTGGGTGGGAGGGCACAGATACGCAGTATTTT. Translated: CASSGWEGTDTQYF.

The V call is TRBV19, the J call TRBJ1-1; 7 nucleotides line up with TRBD1. Looked up from germline, CDR1 is LNHDA and CDR2 is SQIVND (reference sequence). V gave up 5 bases and J gave up 4 bases; unmatched junction bases: 13. The CDR3 totals 16 residues. The CDR3 here is CASSALQQGGSTEAFF. DNA for the CDR3: TGTGCCAGTAGTGCCCTACAGCAGGGGGGAAGCACTGAAGCTTTCTTT.

The chain carries TRBV18 and TRBJ1-2, with D unresolved. Trimming pared 6 bases from V and 8 bases from J, leaving 13 bases between. In germline, CDR1 is KGHSH, CDR2 LQKENI. The CDR3 runs to 12 residues. The CDR3 protein is CASSTLGFGYTF. CDR3 coding DNA: TGTGCCAGCTCCACCTTGGGGTTCGGCTACACCTTC. Supplemented by reference TRBV18 and TRBJ1-2, the full variable domain reads NAGVMQNPRHLVRRRGQEARLRCSPMKGHSHVYWYRQLPEEGLKFMVYLQKENIIDESGMPKERFSAEFPKEGPSILRIQQVVRGDSAAYFCASSTLGFGYTFGSGTRLTVV.

The gene calls are TRBV9 and TRBJ2-5; no definite D call. The germline V gene encodes CDR1 SGDLS and CDR2 YYNGEE. This CDR3 region has 13 residues. Deletions cut 4 bases from V and 5 bases from J, with 12 bases between. CDR3 protein: CASSPIPSETQYF. The CDR3 DNA sequence: TGTGCCAGCAGCCCTATACCGTCGGAGACCCAGTACTTC.

The chain carries TRBV11-2 and TRBJ2-1, with D perhaps TRBD2 (5 bases). Germline V lookup: CDR1 SGHAT, CDR2 FQNNGV. V was shortened by 5 bases and J by 7 bases, with 18 bases between the two germline ends. The CDR3 sequence is 15 residues long. CDR3 sequence reads: CASSEGWTGGNEQFF. CDR3 DNA sequence: TGTGCCAGCAGCGAAGGGTGGACCGGAGGAAATGAGCAGTTCTTC. Full variable domain (rest looked up from reference TRBV11-2 and TRBJ2-1): EAGVAQSPRYKIIEKRQSVAFWCNPISGHATLYWYQQILGQGPKLLIQFQNNGVVDDSQLPKDRFSAERLKGVDSTLKIQPAKLEDSAVYLCASSEGWTGGNEQFFGPGTRLTVL.

This clone appeared a single time. The chain employs TRBV6-5 and TRBJ2-7; 8 positions match TRBD1. The junction had 7 bases not matched to a gene; V was cut back by 2 bases and J by 4 bases. CDR3 length equals 15 residues. The germline CDR1 and CDR2 sequences are MNHEY and SVGAGI. The CDR3, as DNA: TGTGCCAGCAGTTACACGGGACAGGTACTATACGAGCAGTACTTC. It codes for CASSYTGQVLYEQYF.

V and J are TRBV11-2 and TRBJ1-3; 7 bases match TRBD1. CDR1 SGHAT and CDR2 FQNNGV come from the germline V gene. The CDR3 runs 14 residues. Trimming took 5 bases from V and 1 from J; bases not matched to a gene: 2. The CDR3 loop is CASSQTGSGNTIYF. The CDR3 DNA reads as TGTGCCAGCAGCCAGACAGGGTCTGGAAACACCATATATTTT. Looking up the rest from reference TRBV11-2 and TRBJ1-3 gives the full variable domain: EAGVAQSPRYKIIEKRQSVAFWCNPISGHATLYWYQQILGQGPKLLIQFQNNGVVDDSQLPKDRFSAERLKGVDSTLKIQPAKLEDSAVYLCASSQTGSGNTIYFGEGSWLTVV.

The J gene is TRBJ1-4, the V gene TRBV19; perhaps TRBD1 as D (5 bases). CDR1 LNHDA and CDR2 SQIVND come from the germline V gene (reference sequence). CDR3 length: 15 amino acids. Between the trimmed V and J ends, which lost 5 bases and 4 bases, there was a span of 14 bases. The CDR3 DNA is TGTGCCAGTAGTGCACTACAGGCTGGTAATGAAAAACTGTTTTTT. This sequence encodes CASSALQAGNEKLFF.

V is TRBV7-2 and J is TRBJ1-3, with D tentatively TRBD1 (6 bases). The V end lost 2 bases, the J end lost 2 bases, and 13 bases lay between the germline ends. The CDR3 has 16 residues. Germline V gene sequence: CDR1 SGHTA, CDR2 FQGNSA. The DNA of the CDR3 is TGTGCCAGCAGCTTACGCCCCCAGGGGCCTGGAAACACCATATATTTT. This codes for CASSLRPQGPGNTIYF.

V usage is TRBV11-3 and J usage is TRBJ1-3; TRBD1 might be the D (6 bases). There are 16 residues in the CDR3. Trimming cost V 1 base and J 0 bases, with 10 bases left between them. CDR1 SGHNT and CDR2 YENEEA come from the germline V gene. Here the CDR3 reads CASSLGGASSGNTIYF. CDR3 DNA sequence: TGTGCCAGCAGCTTAGGGGGGGCTTCCTCTGGAAACACCATATATTTT. The whole variable domain, remainder taken from reference TRBV11-3 and TRBJ1-3, is EAGVVQSPRYKIIEKKQPVAFWCNPISGHNTLYWYLQNLGQGPELLIRYENEEAVDDSQLPKDRFSAERLKGVDSTLKIQPAELGDSAVYLCASSLGGASSGNTIYFGEGSWLTVV.

The rearrangement joins TRBV5-1 to TRBJ1-2, with D maybe TRBD1 (5 bases). V was clipped by 0 bases and J by 7 bases, with 10 bases between them. Germline V gives CDR1 SGHRS, CDR2 YFSETQ. The CDR3 totals 13 residues. The CDR3 DNA is TGCGCCAGCAGCTTGGTCAGGGACGGTGGCTACACCTTC. It codes for CASSLVRDGGYTF.